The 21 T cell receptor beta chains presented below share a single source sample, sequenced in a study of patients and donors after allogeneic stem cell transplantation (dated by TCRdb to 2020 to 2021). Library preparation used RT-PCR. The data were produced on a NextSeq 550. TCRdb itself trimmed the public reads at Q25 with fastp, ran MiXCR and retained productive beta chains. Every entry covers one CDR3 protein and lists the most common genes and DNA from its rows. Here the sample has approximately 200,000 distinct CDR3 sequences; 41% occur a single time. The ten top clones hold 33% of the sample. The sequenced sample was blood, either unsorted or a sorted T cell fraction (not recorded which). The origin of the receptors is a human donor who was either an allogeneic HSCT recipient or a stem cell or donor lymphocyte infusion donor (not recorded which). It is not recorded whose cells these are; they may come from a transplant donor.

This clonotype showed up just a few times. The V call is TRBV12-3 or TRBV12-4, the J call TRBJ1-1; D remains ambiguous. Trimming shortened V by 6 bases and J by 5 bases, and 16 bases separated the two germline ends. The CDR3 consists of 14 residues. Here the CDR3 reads CASRPHNGRTEAFF. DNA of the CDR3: TGTGCCAGCAGACCTCATAACGGGCGGACTGAAGCTTTCTTT.

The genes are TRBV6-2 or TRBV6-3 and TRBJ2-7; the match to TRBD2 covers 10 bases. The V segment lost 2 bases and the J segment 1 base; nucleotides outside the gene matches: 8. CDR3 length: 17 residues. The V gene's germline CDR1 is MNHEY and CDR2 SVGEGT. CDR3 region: CASSYVGRTSGSYEQYF. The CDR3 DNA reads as TGTGCCAGCAGTTACGTTGGTCGGACTAGCGGTTCCTACGAGCAGTACTTC.

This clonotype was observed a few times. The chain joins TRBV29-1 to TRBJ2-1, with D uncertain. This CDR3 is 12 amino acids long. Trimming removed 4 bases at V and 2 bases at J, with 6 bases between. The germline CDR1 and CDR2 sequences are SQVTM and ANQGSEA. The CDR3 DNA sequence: TGCAGCGTTGTGAGGACCTACAATGAGCAGTTCTTC. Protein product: CSVVRTYNEQFF.

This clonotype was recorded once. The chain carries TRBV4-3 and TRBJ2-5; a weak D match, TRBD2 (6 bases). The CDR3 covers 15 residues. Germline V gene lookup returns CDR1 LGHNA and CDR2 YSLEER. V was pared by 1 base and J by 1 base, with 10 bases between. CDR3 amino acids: CASSQAAGTQETQYF. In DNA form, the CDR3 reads TGCGCCAGCAGCCAAGCAGCGGGCACCCAAGAGACCCAGTACTTC.

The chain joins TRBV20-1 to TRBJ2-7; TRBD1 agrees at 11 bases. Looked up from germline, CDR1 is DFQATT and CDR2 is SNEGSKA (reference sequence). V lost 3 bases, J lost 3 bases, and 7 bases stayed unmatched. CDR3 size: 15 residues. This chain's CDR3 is CSARPSDRGLYEQYF. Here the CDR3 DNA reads TGCAGTGCTAGGCCTTCGGACAGGGGGCTCTACGAGCAGTACTTC.

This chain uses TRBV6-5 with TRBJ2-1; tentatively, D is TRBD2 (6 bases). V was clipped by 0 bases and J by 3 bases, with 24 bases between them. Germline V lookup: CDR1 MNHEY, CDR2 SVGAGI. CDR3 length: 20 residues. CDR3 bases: TGTGCCAGCAGTTACTCGAGGAGGGCCGGATCAAACTCCTACTACAATGAGCAGTTCTTC. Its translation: CASSYSRRAGSNSYYNEQFF.

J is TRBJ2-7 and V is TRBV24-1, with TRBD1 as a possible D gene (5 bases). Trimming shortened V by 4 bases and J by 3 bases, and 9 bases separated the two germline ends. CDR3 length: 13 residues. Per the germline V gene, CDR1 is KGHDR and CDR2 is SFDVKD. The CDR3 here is CATSDIDSYEQYF. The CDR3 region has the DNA TGTGCCACCAGTGACATTGACAGCTACGAGCAGTACTTC.

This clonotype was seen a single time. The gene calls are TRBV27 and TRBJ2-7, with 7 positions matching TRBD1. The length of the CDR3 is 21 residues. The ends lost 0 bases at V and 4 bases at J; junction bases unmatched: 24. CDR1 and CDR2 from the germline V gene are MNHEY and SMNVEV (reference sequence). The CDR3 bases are TGTGCCAGCAGTTTATCGACAGTGGGATACCTACAGTGGGGACAGCCATACGAGCAGTACTTC. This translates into CASSLSTVGYLQWGQPYEQYF.

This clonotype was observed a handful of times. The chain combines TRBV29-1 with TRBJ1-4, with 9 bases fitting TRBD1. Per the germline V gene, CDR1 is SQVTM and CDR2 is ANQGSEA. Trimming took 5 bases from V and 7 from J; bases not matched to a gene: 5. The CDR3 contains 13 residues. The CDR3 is CSVLDRGAEKLFF. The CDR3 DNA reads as TGCAGCGTTCTTGACAGGGGGGCTGAAAAACTGTTTTTT. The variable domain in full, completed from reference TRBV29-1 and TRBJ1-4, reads SAVISQKPSRDICQRGTSLTIQCQVDSQVTMMFWYRQQPGQSLTLIATANQGSEATYESGFVIDKFPISRPNLTFSTLTVSNMSPEDSSIYLCSVLDRGAEKLFFGSGTQLSVL.

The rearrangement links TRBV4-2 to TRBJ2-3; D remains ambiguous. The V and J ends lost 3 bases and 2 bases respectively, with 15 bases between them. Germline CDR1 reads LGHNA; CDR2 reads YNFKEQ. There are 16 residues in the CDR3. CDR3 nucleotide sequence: TGTGCCAGCAGCCACGGCGGATCAGGCACCACAGATACGCAGTATTTT. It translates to CASSHGGSGTTDTQYF.

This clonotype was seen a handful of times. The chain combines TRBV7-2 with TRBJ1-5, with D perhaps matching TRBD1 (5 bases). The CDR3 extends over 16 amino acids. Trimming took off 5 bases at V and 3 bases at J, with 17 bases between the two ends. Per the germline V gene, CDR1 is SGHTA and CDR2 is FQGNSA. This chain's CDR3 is CASSGPDTGPNQPQHF. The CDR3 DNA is TGTGCCAGCAGCGGGCCGGACACCGGGCCCAATCAGCCCCAGCATTTT.

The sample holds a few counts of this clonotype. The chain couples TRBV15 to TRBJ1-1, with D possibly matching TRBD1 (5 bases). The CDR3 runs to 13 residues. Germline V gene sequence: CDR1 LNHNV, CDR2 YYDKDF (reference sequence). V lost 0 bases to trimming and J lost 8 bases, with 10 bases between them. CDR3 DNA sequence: TGTGCCACCAGCAGAGAATCGGCAGGGGAAGCTTTCTTT. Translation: CATSRESAGEAFF.

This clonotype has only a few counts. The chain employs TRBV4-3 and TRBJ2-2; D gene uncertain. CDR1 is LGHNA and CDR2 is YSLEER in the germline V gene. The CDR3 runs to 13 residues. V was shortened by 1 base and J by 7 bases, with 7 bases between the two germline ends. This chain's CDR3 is CASSQGGFGELFF. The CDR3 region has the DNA TGCGCCAGCAGCCAAGGGGGATTCGGGGAGCTGTTTTTT.

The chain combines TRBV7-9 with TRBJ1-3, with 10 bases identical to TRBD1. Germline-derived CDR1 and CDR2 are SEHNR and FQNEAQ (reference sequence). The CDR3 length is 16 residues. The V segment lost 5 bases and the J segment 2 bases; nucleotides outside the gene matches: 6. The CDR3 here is CASSVLGTGAGNTIYF. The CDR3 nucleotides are TGTGCCAGCAGCGTTCTGGGGACAGGGGCTGGAAACACCATATATTTT.

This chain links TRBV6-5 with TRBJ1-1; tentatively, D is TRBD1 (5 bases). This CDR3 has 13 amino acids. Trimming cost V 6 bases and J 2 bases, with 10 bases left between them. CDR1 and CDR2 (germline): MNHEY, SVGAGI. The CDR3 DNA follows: TGTGCCAGCAGGGTGGGGGGTAACACTGAAGCTTTCTTT. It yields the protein CASRVGGNTEAFF.

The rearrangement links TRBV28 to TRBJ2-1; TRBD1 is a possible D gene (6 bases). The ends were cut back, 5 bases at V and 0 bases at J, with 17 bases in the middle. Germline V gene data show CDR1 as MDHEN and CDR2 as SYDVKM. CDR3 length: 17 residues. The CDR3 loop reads CASSPLPGTNSYNEQFF. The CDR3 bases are TGTGCCAGCAGTCCCCTCCCCGGGACAAACTCCTACAATGAGCAGTTCTTC. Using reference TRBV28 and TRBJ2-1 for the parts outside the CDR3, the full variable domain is DVKVTQSSRYLVKRTGEKVFLECVQDMDHENMFWYRQDPGLGLRLIYFSYDVKMKEKGDIPEGYSVSREKKERFSLILESASTNQTSMYLCASSPLPGTNSYNEQFFGPGTRLTVL.

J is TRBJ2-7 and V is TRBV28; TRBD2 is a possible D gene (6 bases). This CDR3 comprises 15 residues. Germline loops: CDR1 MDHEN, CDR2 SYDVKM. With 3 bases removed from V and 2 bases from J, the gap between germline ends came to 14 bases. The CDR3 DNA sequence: TGTGCCAGCAGTTTCGAGAGGGGACTCCCCTACGAGCAGTACTTC. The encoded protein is CASSFERGLPYEQYF. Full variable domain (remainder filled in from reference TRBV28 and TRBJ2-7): DVKVTQSSRYLVKRTGEKVFLECVQDMDHENMFWYRQDPGLGLRLIYFSYDVKMKEKGDIPEGYSVSREKKERFSLILESASTNQTSMYLCASSFERGLPYEQYFGPGTRLTVT.

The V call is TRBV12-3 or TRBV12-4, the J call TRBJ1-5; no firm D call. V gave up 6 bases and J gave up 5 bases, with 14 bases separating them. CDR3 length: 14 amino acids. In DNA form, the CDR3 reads TGTGCCAGCAGCCCACACGGAGTTGATCAGCCCCAGCATTTT. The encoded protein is CASSPHGVDQPQHF.

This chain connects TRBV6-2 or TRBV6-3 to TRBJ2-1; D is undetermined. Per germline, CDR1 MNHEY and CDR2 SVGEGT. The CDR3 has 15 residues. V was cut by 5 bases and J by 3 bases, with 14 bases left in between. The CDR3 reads CASSVPRSYYNEQFF. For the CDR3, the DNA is TGTGCCAGCAGTGTACCCAGGAGTTACTACAATGAGCAGTTCTTC.

The CDR3 region is CASSHDRNTEAFF. The CDR3 nucleotides are TGTGCCAGCAGCCACGACAGGAACACTGAAGCTTTCTTT. The chain employs TRBV6-5 and TRBJ1-1, with D tentatively TRBD1 (5 bases). Per the germline V gene, CDR1 is MNHEY and CDR2 is SVGAGI. V was cut by 6 bases and J by 1 base, with 9 bases left in between. This CDR3 is 13 amino acids long.

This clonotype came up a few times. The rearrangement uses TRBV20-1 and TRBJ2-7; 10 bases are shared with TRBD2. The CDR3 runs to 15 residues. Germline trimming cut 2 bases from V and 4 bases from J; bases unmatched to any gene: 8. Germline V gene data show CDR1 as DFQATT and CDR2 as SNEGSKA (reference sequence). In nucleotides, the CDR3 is TGCAGTGCTAGATTTAGCGGGAGGATGACGTACGAGCAGTACTTC. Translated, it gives CSARFSGRMTYEQYF.